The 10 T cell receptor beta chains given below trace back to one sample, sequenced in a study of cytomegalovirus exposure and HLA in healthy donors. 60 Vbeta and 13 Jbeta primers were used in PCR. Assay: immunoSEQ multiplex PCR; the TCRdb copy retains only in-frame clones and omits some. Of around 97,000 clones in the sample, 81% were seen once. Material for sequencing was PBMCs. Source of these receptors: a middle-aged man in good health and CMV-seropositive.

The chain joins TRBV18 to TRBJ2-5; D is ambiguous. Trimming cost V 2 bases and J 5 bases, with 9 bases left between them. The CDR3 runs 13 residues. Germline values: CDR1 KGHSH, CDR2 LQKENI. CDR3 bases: TGTGCCAGCTCACCAGGGCTCCGGGAGACCCAGTACTTC. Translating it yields CASSPGLRETQYF.

The CDR3 sequence is CASRRTGAEQYF. The CDR3 DNA is TGTGCCAGTAGACGGACAGGGGCGGAGCAGTACTTC. The chain links TRBV19 to TRBJ2-7, with 9 bases fitting TRBD1. Germline V gives CDR1 LNHDA, CDR2 SQIVND (reference sequence). V shed 6 bases, J shed 7 bases, and the junction held 4 bases outside the gene matches. This CDR3 region has 12 residues.

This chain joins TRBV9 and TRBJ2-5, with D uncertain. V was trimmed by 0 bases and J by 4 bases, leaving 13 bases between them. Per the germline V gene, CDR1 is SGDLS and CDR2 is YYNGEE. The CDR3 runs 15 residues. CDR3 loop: CASSVGGPPGETQYF. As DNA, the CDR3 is TGTGCCAGCAGCGTAGGTGGCCCCCCGGGAGAGACCCAGTACTTC.

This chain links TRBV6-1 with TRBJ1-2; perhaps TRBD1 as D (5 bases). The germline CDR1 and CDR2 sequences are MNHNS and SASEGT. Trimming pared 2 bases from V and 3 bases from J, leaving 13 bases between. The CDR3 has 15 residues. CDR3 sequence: CASSEQARGDYGYTF. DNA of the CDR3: TGTGCCAGCAGTGAACAGGCAAGGGGTGACTATGGCTACACCTTC.

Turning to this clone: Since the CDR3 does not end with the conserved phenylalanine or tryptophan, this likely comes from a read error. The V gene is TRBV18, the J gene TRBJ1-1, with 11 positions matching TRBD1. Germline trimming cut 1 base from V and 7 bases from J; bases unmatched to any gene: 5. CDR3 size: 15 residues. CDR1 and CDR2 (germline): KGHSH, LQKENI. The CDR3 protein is CASSPQGQGAVEAFL. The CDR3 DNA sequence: TGTGCCAGCTCACCACAAGGACAGGGGGCTGTTGAAGCTTTCCTT.

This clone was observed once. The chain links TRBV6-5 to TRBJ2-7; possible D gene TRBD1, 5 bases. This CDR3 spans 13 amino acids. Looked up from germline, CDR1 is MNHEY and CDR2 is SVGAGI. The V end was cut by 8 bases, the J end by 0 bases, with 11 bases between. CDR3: CASRTGSSYEQYF. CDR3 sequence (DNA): TGTGCCAGCCGAACAGGTAGCTCCTACGAGCAGTACTTC.

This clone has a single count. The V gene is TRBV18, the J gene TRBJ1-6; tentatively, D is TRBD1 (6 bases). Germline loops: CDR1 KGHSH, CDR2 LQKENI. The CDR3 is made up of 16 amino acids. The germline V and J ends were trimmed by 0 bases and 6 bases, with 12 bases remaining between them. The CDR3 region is CASSPPGTGPNSPLHF. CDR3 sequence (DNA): TGTGCCAGCTCACCACCGGGAACAGGGCCTAATTCACCCCTCCACTTT. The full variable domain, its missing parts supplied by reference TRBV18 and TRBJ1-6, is NAGVMQNPRHLVRRRGQEARLRCSPMKGHSHVYWYRQLPEEGLKFMVYLQKENIIDESGMPKERFSAEFPKEGPSILRIQQVVRGDSAAYFCASSPPGTGPNSPLHFGNGTRLTVT.

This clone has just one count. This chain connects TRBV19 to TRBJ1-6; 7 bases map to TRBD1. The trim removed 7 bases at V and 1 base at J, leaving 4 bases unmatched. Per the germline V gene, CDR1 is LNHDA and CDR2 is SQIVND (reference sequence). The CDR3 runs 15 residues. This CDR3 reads CASNQDRSYNSPLHF. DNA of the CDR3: TGTGCCAGTAATCAGGACAGGTCCTATAATTCACCCCTCCACTTT.

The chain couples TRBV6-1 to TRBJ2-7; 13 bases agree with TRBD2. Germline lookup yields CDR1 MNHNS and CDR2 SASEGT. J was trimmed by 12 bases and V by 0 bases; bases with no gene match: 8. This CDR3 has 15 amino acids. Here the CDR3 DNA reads TGTGCCAGCAGTGAAGCCCTAGGACTAGCGGGAGATCTGTACTTC. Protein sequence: CASSEALGLAGDLYF.

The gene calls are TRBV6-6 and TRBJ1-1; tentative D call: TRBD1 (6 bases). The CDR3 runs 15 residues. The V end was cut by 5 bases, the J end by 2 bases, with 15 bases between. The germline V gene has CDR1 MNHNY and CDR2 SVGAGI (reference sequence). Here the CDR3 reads CASSRTDSVNTEAFF. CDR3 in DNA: TGTGCCAGCAGTCGAACGGACAGCGTAAACACTGAAGCTTTCTTT.